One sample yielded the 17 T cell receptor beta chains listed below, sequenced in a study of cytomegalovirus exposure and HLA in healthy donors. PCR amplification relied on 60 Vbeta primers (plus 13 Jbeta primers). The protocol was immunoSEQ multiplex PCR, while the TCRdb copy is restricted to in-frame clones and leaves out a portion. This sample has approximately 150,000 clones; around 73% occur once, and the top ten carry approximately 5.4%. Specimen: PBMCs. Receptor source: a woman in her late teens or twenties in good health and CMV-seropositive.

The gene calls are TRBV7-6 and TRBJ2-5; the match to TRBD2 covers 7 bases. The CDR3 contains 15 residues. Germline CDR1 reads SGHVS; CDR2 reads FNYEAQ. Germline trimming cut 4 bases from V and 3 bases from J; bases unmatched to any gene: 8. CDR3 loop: CASSSNPGLKETQYF. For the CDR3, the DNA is TGTGCCAGCAGCTCGAACCCGGGACTAAAAGAGACCCAGTACTTC. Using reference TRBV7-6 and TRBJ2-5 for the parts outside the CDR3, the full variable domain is GAGVSQSPRYKVTKRGQDVALRCDPISGHVSLYWYRQALGQGPEFLTYFNYEAQQDKSGLPNDRFSAERPEGSISTLTIQRTEQRDSAMYRCASSSNPGLKETQYFGPGTRLLVL.

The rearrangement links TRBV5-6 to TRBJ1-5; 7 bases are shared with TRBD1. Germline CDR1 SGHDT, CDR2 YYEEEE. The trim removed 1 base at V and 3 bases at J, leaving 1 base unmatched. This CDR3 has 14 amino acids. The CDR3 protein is CASSLTGDNQPQHF. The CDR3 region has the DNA TGTGCCAGCAGCTTGACAGGGGACAATCAGCCCCAGCATTTT.

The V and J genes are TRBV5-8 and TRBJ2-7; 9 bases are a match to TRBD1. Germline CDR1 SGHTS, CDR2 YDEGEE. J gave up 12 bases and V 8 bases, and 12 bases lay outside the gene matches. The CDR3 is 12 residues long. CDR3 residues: CASHSNRGRLYF. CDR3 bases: TGTGCCAGTCATTCAAACAGGGGGCGCTTGTACTTC.

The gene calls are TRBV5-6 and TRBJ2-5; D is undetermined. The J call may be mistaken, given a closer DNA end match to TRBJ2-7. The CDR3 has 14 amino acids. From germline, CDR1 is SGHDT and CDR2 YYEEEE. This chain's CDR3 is CASSPDRRNYEQYF. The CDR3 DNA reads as TGTGCCAGCAGCCCAGACCGCCGGAACTACGAGCAGTACTTC.

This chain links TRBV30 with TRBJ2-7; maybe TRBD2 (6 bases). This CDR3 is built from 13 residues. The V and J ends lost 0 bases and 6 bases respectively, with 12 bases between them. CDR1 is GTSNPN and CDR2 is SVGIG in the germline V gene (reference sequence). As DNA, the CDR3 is TGTGCCTGGAGTGTGGGAGGAGATGGCGAGCAGTACTTC. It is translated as CAWSVGGDGEQYF.

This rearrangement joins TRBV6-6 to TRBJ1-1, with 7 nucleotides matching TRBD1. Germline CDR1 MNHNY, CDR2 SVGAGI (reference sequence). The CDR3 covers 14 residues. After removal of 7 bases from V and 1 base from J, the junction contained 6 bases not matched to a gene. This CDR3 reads CASNPGQPNTEAFF. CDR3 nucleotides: TGTGCCAGCAATCCGGGACAGCCGAACACTGAAGCTTTCTTT.

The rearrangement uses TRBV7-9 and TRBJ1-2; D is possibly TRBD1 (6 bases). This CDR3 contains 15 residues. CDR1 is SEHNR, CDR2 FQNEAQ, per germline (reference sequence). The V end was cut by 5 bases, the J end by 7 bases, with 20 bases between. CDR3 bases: TGTGCCAGCAGCATAAGCGGTGGGGGGGCGCTTGGCTACACCTTC. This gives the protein CASSISGGGALGYTF.

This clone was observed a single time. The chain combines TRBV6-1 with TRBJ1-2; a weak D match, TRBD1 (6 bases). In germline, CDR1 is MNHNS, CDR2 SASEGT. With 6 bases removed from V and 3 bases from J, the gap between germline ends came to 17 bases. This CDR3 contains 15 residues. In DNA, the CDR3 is TGTGCCAGCAGCGACACAACAGGGTTTTACTATGGCTACACCTTC. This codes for CASSDTTGFYYGYTF.

The DNA for the CDR3 is TGTGCCAGCAGTTATGATCCGGGACAGAATAACTATGGCTACACCTTC. Translated, it gives CASSYDPGQNNYGYTF. The gene calls are TRBV6-5 and TRBJ1-2; TRBD1 aligns across 7 bases. The germline gives CDR1 MNHEY, CDR2 SVGAGI. Trimming cost V 3 bases and J 1 base; bases outside gene matches: 8. The CDR3 consists of 16 residues.

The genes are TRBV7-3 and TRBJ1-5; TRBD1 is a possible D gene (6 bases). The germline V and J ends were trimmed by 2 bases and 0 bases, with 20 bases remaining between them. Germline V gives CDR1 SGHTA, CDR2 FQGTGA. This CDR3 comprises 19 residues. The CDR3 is CASSLPGPRVTGSNQPQHF. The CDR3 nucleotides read TGTGCCAGCAGCTTACCCGGACCTAGGGTGACAGGTAGCAATCAGCCCCAGCATTTT. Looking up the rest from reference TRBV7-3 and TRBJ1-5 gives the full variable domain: GAGVSQTPSNKVTEKGKYVELRCDPISGHTALYWYRQSLGQGPEFLIYFQGTGAADDSGLPNDRFFAVRPEGSVSTLKIQRTERGDSAVYLCASSLPGPRVTGSNQPQHFGDGTRLSIL.

CDR3 sequence reads: CASDGAGEQYF. DNA of the CDR3: TGTGCCAGCGACGGGGCGGGGGAGCAGTACTTC. The chain recombines TRBV7-9 with TRBJ2-7; D possibly corresponds to TRBD2 (6 bases). CDR3 length: 11 residues. Trimming pared 8 bases from V and 7 bases from J, leaving 12 bases between. Germline V lookup: CDR1 SEHNR, CDR2 FQNEAQ (reference sequence).

The CDR3 spells CASRFGTSAQTQYF. The CDR3 coding sequence is TGTGCCAGCAGATTTGGGACTAGCGCGCAAACCCAGTACTTC. J is TRBJ2-5 and V is TRBV6-5; 10 bases are shared with TRBD2. The V and J ends lost 6 bases and 8 bases, in that order; junction bases with no gene match: 9. This CDR3 has 14 amino acids. CDR1 is MNHEY, CDR2 SVGAGI, per germline.

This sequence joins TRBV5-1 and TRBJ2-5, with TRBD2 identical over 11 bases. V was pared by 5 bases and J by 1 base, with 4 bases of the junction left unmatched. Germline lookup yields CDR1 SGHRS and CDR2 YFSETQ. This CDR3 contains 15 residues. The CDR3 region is CASRTSGTLQETQYF. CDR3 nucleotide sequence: TGCGCCAGCAGGACTAGCGGGACCCTCCAAGAGACCCAGTACTTC. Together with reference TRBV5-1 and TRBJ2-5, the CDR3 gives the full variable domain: KAGVTQTPRYLIKTRGQQVTLSCSPISGHRSVSWYQQTPGQGLQFLFEYFSETQRNKGNFPGRFSGRQFSNSRSEMNVSTLELGDSALYLCASRTSGTLQETQYFGPGTRLLVL.

The CDR3 here is CASSLQGAEDQPQHF. CDR3 nucleotide sequence: TGTGCCAGCAGTTTACAGGGGGCTGAGGATCAGCCCCAGCATTTT. The chain carries TRBV27 and TRBJ1-5; 8 nucleotides line up with TRBD1. Germline values: CDR1 MNHEY, CDR2 SMNVEV (reference sequence). Losses at the gene ends were 2 bases for V and 5 bases for J; bases not matched to a gene: 5. The CDR3 length is 15 residues.

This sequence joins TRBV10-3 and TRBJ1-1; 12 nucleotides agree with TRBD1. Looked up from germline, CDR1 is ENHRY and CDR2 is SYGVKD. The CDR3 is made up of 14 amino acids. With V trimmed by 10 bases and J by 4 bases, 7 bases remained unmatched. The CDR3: CASLGQGAGTEAFF. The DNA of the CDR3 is TGTGCCAGCTTGGGACAGGGGGCTGGCACTGAAGCTTTCTTT.

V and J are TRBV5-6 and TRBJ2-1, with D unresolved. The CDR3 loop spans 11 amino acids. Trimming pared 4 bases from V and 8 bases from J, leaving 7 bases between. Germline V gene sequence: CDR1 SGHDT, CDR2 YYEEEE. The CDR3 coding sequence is TGTGCCAGCAGCCTCCGCGATGAGCAGTTCTTC. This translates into CASSLRDEQFF.

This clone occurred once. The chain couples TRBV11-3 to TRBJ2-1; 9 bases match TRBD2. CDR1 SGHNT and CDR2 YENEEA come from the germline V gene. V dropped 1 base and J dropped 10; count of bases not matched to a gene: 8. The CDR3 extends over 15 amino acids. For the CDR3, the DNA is TGTGCCAGCAGCTTAGTTGGGGTCAGCGGGGGGGAGCAGTTCTTC. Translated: CASSLVGVSGGEQFF.